One sample yielded the 5 T cell receptor beta chains listed below, sequenced in a study of neoadjuvant anti-PD-1 for oral cavity cancer. Clones were sequenced by immunoSEQ multiplex PCR, and TCRdb holds only the in-frame ones, with some missing. The repertoire holds 60,000 to 75,000 clones, with about 83% as singletons. The material sequenced was PBMCs, taken before nivolumab (anti-PD-1) treatment. All receptors derive from a person between 35 and 79 years old with oral cavity squamous cell carcinoma.

The CDR3 DNA reads as TGTGCCAGCAGCTTGTTTTCCGAGACCCAGTACTTC. This gives the protein CASSLFSETQYF. The V call is TRBV5-6, the J call TRBJ2-5; D gene ambiguous. The CDR3 has 12 residues. Trimming shortened V by 1 base and J by 5 bases, and 6 bases separated the two germline ends. The germline V gene encodes CDR1 SGHDT and CDR2 YYEEEE.

The V gene is TRBV5-4, the J gene TRBJ2-2; the match to TRBD1 covers 8 bases. The ends lost 4 bases at V and 4 bases at J; junction bases unmatched: 15. The germline CDR1 and CDR2 sequences are SGHNT and YYREEE (reference sequence). There are 18 residues in the CDR3. CDR3 nucleotide sequence: TGTGCCAGCAGCGAGGGGTATGGACAGGGTCTCTCCACCGGGGAGCTGTTTTTT. It specifies CASSEGYGQGLSTGELFF. Drawing the rest from reference TRBV5-4 and TRBJ2-2, the complete variable domain is ETGVTQSPTHLIKTRGQQVTLRCSSQSGHNTVSWYQQALGQGPQFIFQYYREEENGRGNFPPRFSGLQFPNYSSELNVNALELDDSALYLCASSEGYGQGLSTGELFFGEGSRLTVL.

This chain joins TRBV10-3 and TRBJ2-7; TRBD1 aligns across 8 bases. The germline gives CDR1 ENHRY, CDR2 SYGVKD. This CDR3 has 15 amino acids. V was clipped by 3 bases and J by 2 bases; unmatched bases: 6. The CDR3 nucleotides are TGTGCCATCAGTGAACACCCGGGACAGGCCTACGAGCAGTACTTC. It yields the protein CAISEHPGQAYEQYF.

This clone came up once. The chain combines TRBV7-3 with TRBJ2-7, with D perhaps matching TRBD2 (5 bases). This CDR3 is 14 amino acids long. V gave up 1 base and J gave up 1 base, with 8 bases separating them. Germline V gene data show CDR1 as SGHTA and CDR2 as FQGTGA. DNA for the CDR3: TGTGCCAGCAGCTTAAGAGAGGGATCCTACGAGCAGTACTTC. Encoded protein: CASSLREGSYEQYF.

This rearrangement joins TRBV5-4 to TRBJ1-2; 12 bases agree with TRBD1. This CDR3 contains 16 residues. The V gene end was trimmed by 4 bases and the J gene end by 4 bases; junction bases not matched to a gene: 8. Looked up from germline, CDR1 is SGHNT and CDR2 is YYREEE (reference sequence). The CDR3 reads CASSASGTGGSYGYTF. CDR3 in DNA: TGTGCCAGCAGCGCGAGCGGGACAGGGGGCTCCTATGGCTACACCTTC.